The 5 T cell receptor beta chains listed next were all sequenced from one sample in a study of T cell repertoires in cytomegalovirus infection. TCRdb reprocessed the reads via MiXCR and lists one record per CDR3 protein. The sample has some 320,000 distinct CDR3 sequences; about 28% are singletons. Which antigens these TCRs recognize remains unknown. The sample consisted of cultured PBMCs, taken from culture after CMV antigen stimulation. All receptors come from a human donor in good health (CMV status not recorded). Some clones in this sample may be carry-over from other donors' samples.

The rearrangement joins TRBV29-1 to TRBJ1-1; perhaps TRBD1 as D (6 bases). Trimming left V 6 bases short and J 1 base short, with 12 bases between. This CDR3 comprises 13 residues. Germline CDR1 reads SQVTM; CDR2 reads ANQGSEA. This chain's CDR3 is CSVGAGQNTEAFF. The CDR3 nucleotides are TGCAGCGTGGGGGCGGGGCAGAACACTGAAGCTTTCTTT.

There are a few counts of this clonotype. This rearrangement joins TRBV18 to TRBJ1-2; D remains unclear. Trimming left V 4 bases short and J 4 bases short, with 16 bases between. Germline V lookup: CDR1 KGHSH, CDR2 LQKENI. CDR3 length: 15 residues. The CDR3 bases are TGTGCCAGCTCACTCTCCCAGCGGGGTGGCTATGGCTACACCTTC. This codes for CASSLSQRGGYGYTF.

This clonotype has ten or more counts. The rearrangement links TRBV7-6 to TRBJ2-7, with a possible D match to TRBD2 (5 bases). Germline CDR1 SGHVS, CDR2 FNYEAQ. Trimming removed 4 bases from V and 5 bases from J, with 15 bases in between. The CDR3 loop spans 14 amino acids. The CDR3 loop is CASSSRGQSDEQYF. CDR3 nucleotides: TGTGCCAGCAGCTCTAGAGGGCAGAGCGACGAGCAGTACTTC.

The rearrangement joins TRBV28 to TRBJ2-7, with 7 bases that match TRBD1. The germline CDR1 and CDR2 sequences are MDHEN and SYDVKM. After removal of 6 bases from V and 7 bases from J, the junction contained 21 bases not matched to a gene. This CDR3 spans 17 amino acids. The CDR3, as DNA: TGTGCCAGCAGACACGACCTCGGGACAGAAATTCTGACAGAGCAGTACTTC. Translating it yields CASRHDLGTEILTEQYF.

The chain links TRBV12-3 or TRBV12-4 to TRBJ1-5, with D hard to call. There are 16 residues in the CDR3. Trimming stripped 2 bases from V and 0 bases from J, with 11 bases between. CDR3 residues: CASSLIGQYSNQPQHF. CDR3 nucleotides: TGTGCCAGCAGTTTAATCGGGCAGTATAGCAATCAGCCCCAGCATTTT.